A single TCR beta chain is shown here with its context. These data come from a study of blood T cell repertoires in COVID-19. Study-level information: Samples representing acute and convalescent COVID-19 were sourced from the United States, Italy and Spain. T cells, B-cell-depleted T cells, or PBMCs supplied cDNA or gDNA.

With 1 base clipped from V and 0 bases from J, the junction kept 8 bases outside the gene matches. The germline V gene has CDR1 GTSNPN and CDR2 SVGIG (reference sequence). The CDR3 totals 17 residues. Under the authors' procedure: Scientists estimated how many nucleated cells there were by amplifying reference gene primers. Clones were read by immunoSEQ multiplex PCR, and TCRdb kept only the in-frame ones, dropping some. That table is the source of V, J and clone size, and D and trimming were worked out from the DNA. This table holds a few hundred thousand clones, 85% found once. This TCR was sampled from a woman younger than 30 with acute or convalescent COVID-19. The chain employs TRBV30 and TRBJ1-3, with 8 bases identical to TRBD1. Source material: peripheral blood. Here the CDR3 DNA reads TGTGCCTGGAGTGGGTGGACAGGGCCTTCCTCTGGAAACACCATATATTTT. This translates into CAWSGWTGPSSGNTIYF.